The source of this TCR beta chain is a study of blood T cell repertoires in COVID-19. The wider study: In each case, the material was cDNA or gDNA derived from T cells, B-cell-depleted T cells, or PBMCs.

This clone was detected only a few times. The CDR3 has 13 residues. Deletions cut 7 bases from V and 0 bases from J, with 7 bases between. Per germline, CDR1 PRHDT and CDR2 FYEKMQ (reference sequence). Clones were sequenced by immunoSEQ multiplex PCR, and TCRdb holds only the in-frame ones, with some missing. The sample carries 70,000 or so clones, around 86% recorded once. The sequenced sample was peripheral blood. The chain carries TRBV13 and TRBJ1-5, with D unclear. This receptor was obtained from a man older than 75 with acute or convalescent COVID-19. The CDR3 region is CASILYSNQPQHF. The CDR3 DNA reads TGTGCCAGCATCCTTTATAGCAATCAGCCCCAGCATTTT.